This T cell receptor beta chain was documented in a study of vaccination effects on CD4 cells after COVID-19. At the level of the study: Samples collected post-vaccine were obtained a median of 72 days after the second dose.

Assay: immunoSEQ multiplex PCR; the TCRdb copy retains only in-frame clones and omits some. The sample has tens of thousands of clones; around 73% are singletons. Between days 9 and 11 of culture, CD4+ T cells were separated out. All study participants received two doses of BNT162b2 or mRNA-1273 vaccine. In the vaccine recipients, nucleocapsid antibodies were negative and there was no prior SARS-CoV-2 infection. Worth noting for this clone: Its antigen is currently unknown.

Study outcomes and limitations: Missing from the study were early post-infection timepoints, and its convalescent patients were few. Clones that were induced by infection or by vaccine showed marked contraction late after vaccination.

J gave up 8 bases and V 6 bases, and 3 bases lay outside the gene matches. Germline lookup yields CDR1 SQVTM and CDR2 ANQGSEA. This CDR3 is built from 12 residues. This chain uses TRBV29-1 with TRBJ2-1; 11 bases fit TRBD1. This clonotype originated in a human donor who received a COVID-19 vaccine. Here the sequenced sample was CD4+ T cells from PBMCs cultured without peptide, taken after COVID-19 vaccination. CDR3 residues: CSVWTGGDEQFF. CDR3 bases: TGCAGCGTCTGGACAGGGGGCGATGAGCAGTTCTTC.